Presented here are 23 T cell receptor beta chains from one specimen sequenced in a study of cytomegalovirus exposure and HLA in healthy donors. The study ran its PCR with 60 Vbeta and 13 Jbeta primers. TCRdb's copy holds only in-frame clones and misses some; the assay was immunoSEQ multiplex PCR. Of roughly 130,000 clones in the sample, around 59% were seen once. The source material was PBMCs. These receptors were taken from a male donor in good health and CMV-seronegative.

V usage is TRBV28 and J usage is TRBJ2-1; TRBD1 aligns across 7 bases. CDR3 length: 14 amino acids. The germline gives CDR1 MDHEN, CDR2 SYDVKM. Losses at the gene ends were 5 bases for V and 6 bases for J; bases not matched to a gene: 7. The CDR3 protein is CASSPGTAGNEQFF. In DNA, the CDR3 is TGTGCCAGCAGTCCGGGGACAGCCGGCAATGAGCAGTTCTTC. Together with reference TRBV28 and TRBJ2-1, the CDR3 gives the full variable domain: DVKVTQSSRYLVKRTGEKVFLECVQDMDHENMFWYRQDPGLGLRLIYFSYDVKMKEKGDIPEGYSVSREKKERFSLILESASTNQTSMYLCASSPGTAGNEQFFGPGTRLTVL.

This clone was detected a few times. The J gene is TRBJ1-6, the V gene TRBV29-1, with 12 bases identical to TRBD1. V lost 7 bases and J lost 7; bases outside the gene matches: 11. The CDR3 loop spans 16 amino acids. The germline gives CDR1 SQVTM, CDR2 ANQGSEA. CDR3 coding DNA: TGCAGCGGAGGGACAGGGGGCCTCACAGCCAATTCACCCCTCCACTTT. It is translated as CSGGTGGLTANSPLHF.

The chain uses TRBV7-2 and TRBJ1-6; 7 bases map to TRBD1. V lost 3 bases to trimming and J lost 6 bases; unmatched junction nucleotides: 5. Per the germline V gene, CDR1 is SGHTA and CDR2 is FQGNSA. The CDR3 runs to 15 residues. The CDR3 nucleotides read TGTGCCAGCAGCTTTACAGGGGCGAGTAATTCACCCCTCCACTTT. Translated: CASSFTGASNSPLHF.

J is TRBJ2-2 and V is TRBV9; the D is unclear. CDR3 length: 13 amino acids. CDR1 and CDR2 from the germline V gene are SGDLS and YYNGEE. Trimming took 0 bases from V and 7 from J, leaving 7 bases between them. CDR3 sequence reads: CASSVGPGGELFF. DNA of the CDR3: TGTGCCAGCAGCGTAGGGCCGGGCGGGGAGCTGTTTTTT.

The chain joins TRBV28 to TRBJ2-7; 8 nucleotides agree with TRBD1. CDR3 size: 15 residues. The germline CDR1 and CDR2 sequences are MDHEN and SYDVKM. With 8 bases clipped from V and 5 bases from J, the junction kept 14 bases outside the gene matches. This chain's CDR3 is CASGDPQGGADEQYF. The CDR3 DNA is TGTGCCAGCGGCGATCCACAGGGGGGAGCAGACGAGCAGTACTTC. Using reference TRBV28 and TRBJ2-7 for the parts outside the CDR3, the full variable domain is DVKVTQSSRYLVKRTGEKVFLECVQDMDHENMFWYRQDPGLGLRLIYFSYDVKMKEKGDIPEGYSVSREKKERFSLILESASTNQTSMYLCASGDPQGGADEQYFGPGTRLTVT.

V usage is TRBV28 and J usage is TRBJ2-1, with D possibly TRBD1 on 6 matching bases. Germline V lookup: CDR1 MDHEN, CDR2 SYDVKM. CDR3 length: 16 residues. With 5 bases removed from V and 4 bases from J, the gap between germline ends came to 18 bases. The CDR3 DNA reads as TGTGCCAGCAGTAGCCTCAGGGGAGTGTGGTACAATGAGCAGTTCTTC. It yields the protein CASSSLRGVWYNEQFF.

Notes on this clone: One end of the junction fails to match germline, which may point to a read error. V gene TRBV18 combines with J gene TRBJ1-5; TRBD1 is a possible D gene (6 bases). The CDR3 has 15 amino acids. The germline V gene encodes CDR1 KGHSH and CDR2 LQKENI. The CDR3 DNA reads as TGTGCCAGCTCGCCACAACAGGGTAGCAATCAGCCCCAGCATTTT. Amino acids: CASSPQQGSNQPQHF.

The chain is built from TRBV28 and TRBJ1-2; tentatively, D is TRBD1 (6 bases). Germline V gives CDR1 MDHEN, CDR2 SYDVKM. Trimming shortened V by 7 bases and J by 5 bases, and 17 bases separated the two germline ends. This CDR3 comprises 14 residues. Written as DNA, the CDR3 is TGTGCCAGCAAAGTTAACGGGGGGGCGTATGGCTACACCTTC. This codes for CASKVNGGAYGYTF.

V usage is TRBV7-7 and J usage is TRBJ2-5; TRBD1 matches at 8 bases. There are 14 residues in the CDR3. V lost 4 bases and J lost 4; bases outside the gene matches: 5. Germline V gene lookup returns CDR1 SSHAT and CDR2 FNYEAQ (reference sequence). The DNA for the CDR3 is TGTGCCAGCAGCTCCGGGACAGGCGGAGAGACCCAGTACTTC. The encoded protein is CASSSGTGGETQYF.

This chain connects TRBV28 to TRBJ1-2, with 9 bases matching TRBD1. The CDR3 totals 17 residues. V trimming: 5 bases; J trimming: 4 bases; junction bases outside the gene matches: 14. Germline V gives CDR1 MDHEN, CDR2 SYDVKM. In DNA, the CDR3 is TGTGCCAGCAGTCCATCGGGACAGGGTGGACCCTTCTATGGCTACACCTTC. It encodes CASSPSGQGGPFYGYTF.

This clone has just a few counts. V gene TRBV12-5 combines with J gene TRBJ1-1; the D gene is possibly TRBD1 (6 bases). CDR3 length: 17 amino acids. V lost 0 bases to trimming and J lost 0 bases, with 14 bases between them. Germline V gene data show CDR1 as LGHNT and CDR2 as FRNRAP. The CDR3 DNA sequence: TGTGCTAGTGGTTTGGTGGGGGCGCCTGGGGTGAACACTGAAGCTTTCTTT. Protein: CASGLVGAPGVNTEAFF. Full variable domain (outside the CDR3, taken from reference TRBV12-5 and TRBJ1-1): DARVTQTPRHKVTEMGQEVTMRCQPILGHNTVFWYRQTMMQGLELLAYFRNRAPLDDSGMPKDRFSAEMPDATLATLKIQPSEPRDSAVYFCASGLVGAPGVNTEAFFGQGTRLTVV.

This clone was counted a few times. The V gene is TRBV25-1, the J gene TRBJ2-2; D perhaps matches TRBD1 (7 bases). This CDR3 has 13 residues. V lost 6 bases and J 7 bases, leaving 12 bases between the germline ends. Germline lookup yields CDR1 MGHDK and CDR2 SYGVNS. This CDR3 is CASRTGEVGELFF. CDR3 sequence (DNA): TGTGCCAGCAGAACAGGGGAGGTCGGGGAGCTGTTTTTT.

Turning to this clone: Other DNA sequences within the sample encode an identical CDR3. The rearrangement joins TRBV7-6 to TRBJ1-2, with D possibly TRBD1 on 5 matching bases. The V end lost 5 bases, the J end lost 4 bases, and 14 bases lay between the germline ends. This CDR3 has 14 amino acids. Germline V gene lookup returns CDR1 SGHVS and CDR2 FNYEAQ. In DNA, the CDR3 is TGTGCCAGCAGCCAGGGCGGTGGGTTCTATGGCTACACCTTC. It is translated as CASSQGGGFYGYTF.

The genes are TRBV15 and TRBJ2-5, with D tentatively TRBD2 (6 bases). V was shortened by 0 bases and J by 5 bases, with 16 bases between the two germline ends. Germline V gives CDR1 LNHNV, CDR2 YYDKDF (reference sequence). The CDR3 extends over 16 amino acids. The chain's CDR3 is CATSRDRMEGPETQYF. CDR3 coding DNA: TGTGCCACCAGCAGAGATCGGATGGAGGGGCCGGAGACCCAGTACTTC.

The chain couples TRBV29-1 to TRBJ1-2; D gene ambiguous. Trimming shortened V by 4 bases and J by 6 bases, and 12 bases separated the two germline ends. Per the germline V gene, CDR1 is SQVTM and CDR2 is ANQGSEA. The CDR3 has 12 residues. CDR3 protein: CSVAEYKHGYTF. DNA for the CDR3: TGCAGCGTTGCCGAGTATAAGCATGGCTACACCTTC.

The chain is built from TRBV4-1 and TRBJ2-1; D may be TRBD1 (6 bases). Germline CDR1 MGHRA, CDR2 YSYEKL. This CDR3 region has 17 residues. Trimming cost V 3 bases and J 2 bases, with 17 bases left between them. The CDR3 spells CASSHPWGRGAYNEQFF. The CDR3 DNA is TGCGCCAGCAGCCACCCCTGGGGGCGCGGAGCCTACAATGAGCAGTTCTTC.

There are a few counts of this clone. The V gene is TRBV7-6, the J gene TRBJ2-2, with no clear D. V dropped 1 base and J dropped 3 bases, with 9 bases sitting between them. Germline CDR1 reads SGHVS; CDR2 reads FNYEAQ. This CDR3 is 15 amino acids long. The CDR3 is CASSLVADHTGELFF. As DNA, the CDR3 is TGTGCCAGCAGCTTAGTGGCAGATCACACCGGGGAGCTGTTTTTT.

This chain connects TRBV5-1 to TRBJ1-1; possible D gene TRBD1, 6 bases. Germline V gene data show CDR1 as SGHRS and CDR2 as YFSETQ. Trimming left V 5 bases short and J 7 bases short, with 24 bases between. This CDR3 contains 16 residues. Here the CDR3 DNA reads TGCGCCAGCAGACTAGGGCCCTCGCCCGGGACACATGAAGCTTTCTTT. It specifies CASRLGPSPGTHEAFF. Drawing the rest from reference TRBV5-1 and TRBJ1-1, the complete variable domain is KAGVTQTPRYLIKTRGQQVTLSCSPISGHRSVSWYQQTPGQGLQFLFEYFSETQRNKGNFPGRFSGRQFSNSRSEMNVSTLELGDSALYLCASRLGPSPGTHEAFFGQGTRLTVV.

V usage is TRBV11-2 and J usage is TRBJ2-7; tentatively, D is TRBD2 (7 bases). Germline-derived CDR1 and CDR2 are SGHAT and FQNNGV. The length of the CDR3 is 15 residues. V was pared by 0 bases and J by 0 bases, with 9 bases between. CDR3 region: CASSLDGGLSYEQYF. For the CDR3, the DNA is TGTGCCAGCAGCTTAGACGGGGGGCTCTCCTACGAGCAGTACTTC.

The V call is TRBV19, the J call TRBJ1-5; D is undetermined. The ends were cut back, 10 bases at V and 4 bases at J, with 20 bases in the middle. The length of the CDR3 is 15 residues. Germline values: CDR1 LNHDA, CDR2 SQIVND (reference sequence). The CDR3 DNA reads as TGTGCCACTTCCCCCCAGGCAGGATTTAATCAGCCCCAGCATTTT. Encoded protein: CATSPQAGFNQPQHF. Variable domain in full (rest from reference TRBV19 and TRBJ1-5): DGGITQSPKYLFRKEGQNVTLSCEQNLNHDAMYWYRQDPGQGLRLIYYSQIVNDFQKGDIAEGYSVSREKKESFPLTVTSAQKNPTAFYLCATSPQAGFNQPQHFGDGTRLSIL.

The rearrangement uses TRBV7-9 and TRBJ1-2; D unresolved. V was clipped by 5 bases and J by 4 bases, with 11 bases between them. CDR1 and CDR2 from the germline V gene are SEHNR and FQNEAQ (reference sequence). The CDR3 runs to 13 residues. DNA for the CDR3: TGTGCCAGCAGCCCCTCCCCAGTCTATGGCTACACCTTC. Translation: CASSPSPVYGYTF.

In this sample, this clone turned up once. The V and J genes are TRBV11-2 and TRBJ1-1; 7 nucleotides line up with TRBD1. The J segment lost 1 base and the V segment lost 1 base, leaving 9 bases of the junction unmatched. There are 17 residues in the CDR3. CDR1 is SGHAT, CDR2 FQNNGV, per germline. CDR3 nucleotides: TGTGCCAGCAGCTTAGCGTGGGCAGGGGGGCCGAACACTGAAGCTTTCTTT. This sequence encodes CASSLAWAGGPNTEAFF. Full variable domain (missing parts from reference TRBV11-2 and TRBJ1-1): EAGVAQSPRYKIIEKRQSVAFWCNPISGHATLYWYQQILGQGPKLLIQFQNNGVVDDSQLPKDRFSAERLKGVDSTLKIQPAKLEDSAVYLCASSLAWAGGPNTEAFFGQGTRLTVV.

This clone has a handful of counts. CDR3 sequence (DNA): TGTGCCAGTAGTGGGGGGGAAAGGCTAAATGAGCAGTTCTTC. It is translated as CASSGGERLNEQFF. The chain recombines TRBV19 with TRBJ2-1, with TRBD2 matching over 7 bases. The V and J ends lost 5 bases and 7 bases, in that order; junction bases with no gene match: 8. The CDR3 totals 14 residues. In germline, CDR1 is LNHDA, CDR2 SQIVND (reference sequence).